This T cell receptor (beta chain) was sequenced in a study of T cell responses to AZD1222 COVID-19 vaccine. Background on the study: Analyses pooled second doses at about 4 or about 12 weeks.

Findings and limits, study-wide: Across the whole spike, CD4 TCRs peaked at regions 160-218 and 743-854. Spike-specific TCRs gained breadth and depth after people received two AZD1222 doses. Possibly, clonal diversity was underestimated; donors were largely white British and included more females.

CDR1 and CDR2 (germline): SQVTM, ANQGSEA. Trimming took 0 bases from V and 8 from J; bases not matched to a gene: 13. This CDR3 has 17 residues. A note on this clone: Its antigen is not known.

The protocol was immunoSEQ multiplex PCR, while the TCRdb copy is restricted to in-frame clones and leaves out a portion. This sample has 65,000 to 80,000 clones, with about 90% found just once. The sample was peripheral blood, taken on day 0 of AZD1222 vaccination. The sequence was obtained from an adult in good health. This chain connects TRBV29-1 to TRBJ2-1; 10 bases map to TRBD2. CDR3: CSVEDPSAGGPTYEQFF. The DNA of the CDR3 is TGCAGCGTTGAAGATCCCTCAGCGGGAGGGCCGACGTATGAGCAGTTCTTC.